This TCR beta chain comes out of a study of identical twins. Points from the study as a whole: Conclusions leaned on cross-sectional statistical analysis and did not track the same donors over time.

TCRdb reprocessed the 5' RACE reads with MiXCR, giving one entry per CDR3 protein. Here the sample spans over 500,000 distinct CDR3 sequences, 20% to 25% being singletons. In the case of this clonotype: Its antigen remains unidentified.

Germline V gives CDR1 SNHLY, CDR2 FYNNEI. After removal of 0 bases from V and 6 bases from J, the junction contained 2 bases not matched to a gene. CDR3 length: 15 amino acids. In addition, the sample was reused for a study of T cells expressing NK-cell markers.

Sequencing was performed on CD4+ T cells sorted from blood. V is TRBV2 and J is TRBJ2-1; 10 bases line up with TRBD2. This receptor was identified in a woman aged 18-35 years in good health. This chain's CDR3 is CASSEAGLASNEQFF. The CDR3 coding sequence is TGTGCCAGCAGTGAAGCGGGACTAGCGAGCAATGAGCAGTTCTTC.